The 8 T cell receptor beta chains below come from one sample, sequenced in a study of radiation and T cells in renal cell carcinoma. Repertoires were generated with immunoSEQ multiplex PCR, while TCRdb's copy carries only in-frame clones and drops some. The sample shows 100,000 to 150,000 clones, around nine tenths of them seen only once. As for time point: blood 2 weeks post-SBRT. Specified treatment: 15 Gy SBRT to primary tumor, nephrectomy 4 weeks later. Sequenced material: blood, taken from a patient whose treatment included radiotherapy and nephrectomy. The receptor set was obtained from a woman in her seventies with renal cell carcinoma.

The gene calls are TRBV4-1 and TRBJ2-2, with 7 positions matching TRBD2. Germline V CDR1 and CDR2: MGHRA, YSYEKL. J gave up 4 bases and V 11 bases, and 7 bases lay outside the gene matches. There are 13 residues in the CDR3. CDR3 region: CAGRGVGTGELFF. CDR3 DNA: TGCGCCGGGAGGGGCGTCGGCACCGGGGAGCTGTTTTTT.

CDR3 sequence reads: CASSTGSYNEQFF. CDR3 nucleotide sequence: TGTGCCAGCAGCACGGGTTCCTACAATGAGCAGTTCTTC. The chain carries TRBV4-2 and TRBJ2-1; D is uncertain. Germline V gene lookup returns CDR1 LGHNA and CDR2 YNFKEQ. This CDR3 region has 13 residues. The V end lost 5 bases, the J end lost 1 base, and 6 bases lay between the germline ends.

This chain uses TRBV19 with TRBJ2-2; perhaps TRBD1 as D (6 bases). CDR3 size: 18 residues. Looked up from germline, CDR1 is LNHDA and CDR2 is SQIVND (reference sequence). The V and J ends lost 4 bases and 5 bases respectively, with 23 bases between them. DNA of the CDR3: TGTGCCAGTAGTAACGTCGCCAGGGGCTATATTGGTACCGGGGAGCTGTTTTTT. Translated: CASSNVARGYIGTGELFF.

This clone was observed once. The chain has TRBV30 and TRBJ2-4; 10 bases fit TRBD1. The CDR3 is made up of 11 amino acids. Unmatched junction bases numbered 4, after V lost 5 bases and J lost 12 bases. Germline values: CDR1 GTSNPN, CDR2 SVGIG (reference sequence). CDR3 sequence (DNA): TGTGCCTGGTCGACAGGGGGCGATCAGTACTTC. This gives the protein CAWSTGGDQYF.

As concerns this clone: The same CDR3 arises from other DNA sequences in this sample as well. The chain employs TRBV15 and TRBJ2-7; tentative D call: TRBD1 (5 bases). V lost 0 bases and J 2 bases, leaving 8 bases between the germline ends. The germline V gene encodes CDR1 LNHNV and CDR2 YYDKDF (reference sequence). CDR3 length equals 14 residues. The CDR3 loop reads CATSREGRPYEQYF. The CDR3 coding sequence is TGTGCCACCAGCAGAGAGGGGCGGCCCTACGAGCAGTACTTC.

The J gene is TRBJ2-4, the V gene TRBV30; D uncertain. The V and J ends lost 1 base and 0 bases respectively, with 4 bases between them. Germline CDR1 reads GTSNPN; CDR2 reads SVGIG (reference sequence). The length of the CDR3 is 13 residues. The CDR3 DNA reads TGTGCCTGGAGTGGCACAGCCAAAAACATTCAGTACTTC. Its protein is CAWSGTAKNIQYF.

The chain couples TRBV30 to TRBJ1-2, with 8 bases lining up with TRBD1. Trimming took 4 bases from V and 7 from J; bases not matched to a gene: 2. Germline V gene lookup returns CDR1 GTSNPN and CDR2 SVGIG (reference sequence). The CDR3 extends over 11 amino acids. The CDR3 here is CAWKTGGGYTF. In DNA, the CDR3 is TGTGCCTGGAAAACAGGGGGTGGCTACACCTTC. The variable domain in full, completed from reference TRBV30 and TRBJ1-2, reads SQTIHQWPATLVQPVGSPLSLECTVEGTSNPNLYWYRQAAGRGLQLLFYSVGIGQISSEVPQNLSASRPQDRQFILSSKKLLLSDSGFYLCAWKTGGGYTFGSGTRLTVV.

The CDR3 loop reads CSAATGGVEAFF. The CDR3 nucleotides are TGCAGCGCCGCGACAGGGGGCGTTGAAGCTTTCTTT. The chain uses TRBV29-1 and TRBJ1-1; TRBD1 matches 10 bases. J lost 7 bases, V lost 7 bases, and 6 bases had no gene match. This CDR3 is built from 12 residues. CDR1 is SQVTM and CDR2 is ANQGSEA in the germline V gene.